The clone carrying this T cell receptor beta chain is a singleton in its sample. Its antigen is not known. Treatment specified: oral pan-JAK inhibitor, 5-10 mg twice daily. The source of the sample is a study of CD8+ T cells in alopecia areata. Looking at the study overall: Treated patients received oral tofacitinib, 5 to 10 mg twice daily. Study results and caveats: Tofacitinib significantly decreased scalp clonality and expanded CD8+ clones among top 100. TCR sharing across patients was less clear than in mice, possibly HLA-related.

It was cDNA, reverse transcribed from extracted RNA, that served as the sequencing template. Generated by immunoSEQ multiplex PCR, the TCRdb table keeps only in-frame clones and is missing some. The sample consists of fewer than 250,000 clones, about two fifths of them appearing once. The CDR3 is 14 residues long. Germline values: CDR1 MNHEY, CDR2 SVGAGI. V was pared by 5 bases and J by 7 bases, with 17 bases between. This clonotype was obtained from a human donor with alopecia areata. V is TRBV6-5 and J is TRBJ1-2, with D possibly TRBD1 on 6 matching bases. The specimen was CD4+ T cells sorted from blood, collected around week 34, from a patient treated with tofacitinib. CDR3 sequence: CASSPPGTNPGYTF. The CDR3 coding sequence is TGTGCCAGCAGTCCCCCCGGGACAAATCCTGGCTACACCTTC.